In its sample, the clone carrying this T cell receptor (beta chain) was seen many times. These data belong to a study of T cells after yellow fever vaccination. Germline CDR1 is LNHDA and CDR2 is SQIVND (reference sequence). This CDR3 region has 12 residues. The V end lost 4 bases, the J end lost 7 bases, and 8 bases lay between the germline ends. TCRdb called the 5' RACE reads again in MiXCR, with one record for every CDR3 protein. The sample shows some 110,000 distinct CDR3 sequences, 7.2% of them seen only once. This receptor was identified in a man between 18 and 29 years old who received the YFV17D yellow fever vaccine. The material sequenced was CD4+ T cells sorted from PBMCs, taken about 49 days after the first yellow fever vaccination. The genes are TRBV19 and TRBJ1-5, with no clear D. CDR3 bases: TGTGCCAGTAGTAAGACAAACCAGCCCCAGCATTTT. This gives the protein CASSKTNQPQHF.